A selection of T cell receptor beta chains follows, all from one sample in a study of OX40 agonist ivuxolimab in advanced cancers. Repertoires were generated with immunoSEQ multiplex PCR, while TCRdb's copy carries only in-frame clones and drops some. The sample has tens of thousands of clones; 92% are singletons. The sample was CD4+ or CD8+ T cells sorted from blood, taken in a trial of the OX40 agonist ivuxolimab. Source of these receptors: an adult with an advanced solid tumor such as melanoma, head and neck, liver or kidney cancer. Each CDR3 is given with its conserved first and last residue. A D gene is named only where the DNA matches it firmly. Not all rows give a size; the values are once, few, many and, for expanded clones, a class.

>TRBD1|TRBV11-2|TRBJ1-1|.
CASSSYSTFRGLNTEAFF
TGTGCCAGCAGCTCTTATTCAACTTTCAGGGGGTTGAACACTGAAGCTTTCTTT
>TRBD1|TRBV27|TRBJ2-5|.
CASSPWTGGSETQYF
TGTGCCAGCAGTCCCTGGACAGGGGGCAGTGAGACCCAGTACTTC
>.|TRBV7-9|TRBJ2-5|.
CASSQTPGPQETQYF
TGTGCCAGCAGCCAAACCCCGGGGCCCCAAGAGACCCAGTACTTC
>.|TRBV2|TRBJ2-1|.
CASSDGLFHAYNEQFF
TGTGCCAGCAGCGACGGGCTTTTTCATGCCTACAATGAGCAGTTCTTC
>.|TRBV6-6|TRBJ1-4|.
CASRGRINEKLFF
TGTGCCAGCAGGGGCAGAATTAATGAAAAACTGTTTTTT
>TRBD1|TRBV11-2|TRBJ2-2|.
CASSQQTGGQGGELFF
TGTGCCAGCAGCCAACAGACAGGGGGTCAGGGCGGGGAGCTGTTTTTT
>.|TRBV10-3|TRBJ1-5|.
CAISEAGASGNQPQHF
TGTGCCATCAGTGAGGCGGGAGCCTCGGGCAATCAGCCCCAGCATTTT
>TRBD1|TRBV6-1|TRBJ1-2|.
CASSEETGPHARGYTF
TGTGCCAGCAGTGAAGAGACAGGGCCACATGCGCGTGGCTACACCTTC
>TRBD1|TRBV7-6|TRBJ1-1|.
CASSSNRDSNMNTEAFF
TGTGCCAGCAGCTCAAACCGGGACAGCAATATGAACACTGAAGCTTTCTTT
>.|TRBV18|TRBJ1-1|.
CASSSGSLTDTEAFF
TGTGCCAGCTCATCCGGATCACTGACAGACACTGAAGCTTTCTTT
>.|TRBV10-3|TRBJ1-1|once
CAISEKSGTNTEAFF
TGTGCCATCAGTGAGAAGTCAGGGACGAACACTGAAGCTTTCTTT
>.|TRBV10-3|TRBJ1-2|.
CAISELWQNGYTF
TGTGCCATCAGTGAGCTATGGCAGAATGGCTACACCTTC
>TRBD1|TRBV19|TRBJ1-1|.
CASSISGQGAAEAFF
TGTGCCAGTAGTATTTCGGGACAGGGGGCGGCGGAAGCTTTCTTT
>TRBD1|TRBV5-6|TRBJ1-2|.
CASSPTGVSYGYTF
TGTGCCAGCAGCCCGACAGGGGTCTCCTATGGCTACACCTTC
>TRBD1|TRBV5-5|TRBJ1-2|.
CASSLDGVGTGPYGYTF
TGTGCCAGCAGCTTGGATGGAGTGGGGACAGGGCCTTATGGCTACACCTTC
>.|TRBV7-8|TRBJ1-2|.
CASSLAEFGLGYGYTF
TGTGCCAGCAGCTTAGCGGAGTTCGGGTTGGGCTATGGCTACACCTTC
>TRBD2|TRBV7-9|TRBJ2-1|.
CASSLTSGYNEQFF
TGTGCCAGCAGCCTCACTAGCGGGTACAATGAGCAGTTCTTC
>.|TRBV25-1|TRBJ2-5|.
CASLKGGFQYF
TGTGCCAGCTTGAAGGGGGGTTTCCAGTACTTC
>TRBD2|TRBV27|TRBJ2-1|.
CASSLGTSGGYNEQFF
TGTGCCAGCAGTTTAGGGACTAGCGGGGGATACAATGAGCAGTTCTTC
>.|TRBV6-6|TRBJ2-1|.
CASSPRQDNEQFF
TGTGCCAGCAGTCCCCGACAGGACAATGAGCAGTTCTTC
>.|TRBV9|TRBJ2-1|.
CASSPPAYNEQFF
TGTGCCAGCAGCCCTCCAGCCTACAATGAGCAGTTCTTC
>.|TRBV5-6|TRBJ1-5|once
CASSLRQTFIDQPQHF
TGTGCCAGCAGCTTAAGGCAGACCTTTATAGATCAGCCCCAGCATTTT
>.|TRBV7-8|TRBJ2-7|.
CASRPPYEGLYEQYF
TGTGCCAGCAGACCCCCTTATGAGGGACTCTACGAGCAGTACTTC
>TRBD2|TRBV5-1|TRBJ2-1|.
CASSLLGLGPNEQFF
TGCGCCAGCAGCTTGCTAGGACTAGGTCCCAATGAGCAGTTCTTC
>.|TRBV11-2|TRBJ1-2|.
CASSLGYQGLENGYTF
TGTGCCAGCAGCTTAGGTTATCAGGGATTGGAGAATGGCTACACCTTC
>.|TRBV9|TRBJ2-1|.
CASSTAPNEQFF
TGTGCCAGCAGCACAGCCCCCAATGAGCAGTTCTTC